The T cell receptor beta chain under discussion was sequenced for a study of blood T cell repertoires in COVID-19. V lost 8 bases to trimming and J lost 7 bases, with 8 bases between them. The CDR3 is 11 amino acids. Assay used: immunoSEQ multiplex PCR; TCRdb lists only in-frame clones, some missing. Of 200,000 to 250,000 clones detected, 85% to 95% appear once; the ten largest clones hold 0.83%. The receptor was isolated from a man aged 25-45 years with COVID-19, enrolled during active disease. What was sequenced was peripheral blood. The rearrangement links TRBV12-3 or TRBV12-4 to TRBJ2-2; no firm D call. The CDR3 DNA follows: TGTGCCAGCCTATTCGACGGGGAGCTGTTTTTT. It yields the protein CASLFDGELFF.